This T cell receptor (beta chain) was recovered during a study of shared clonotypes between healthy human individuals. Findings of the study overall: Having only a few donors restricted how much genetic and exposure-history diversity was captured. A handful of donors held around 5% of naive CD4 clonotypes in common. At large depth, rarefaction still showed sorted-subset sequencing to be incomplete. Generation probability values for non-shared clonotypes were lower than those for clonotypes shared by all four donors.

About this clone itself: Its antigen is not identified.

Trimming left V 4 bases short and J 0 bases short, with 12 bases between. The CDR3 covers 15 residues. Per germline, CDR1 SGHKS and CDR2 YYEKEE (reference sequence). Only CD45RO-negative cells positively selected for CCR7 counted as naive CD8 cells, so terminally differentiated effector memory CD45RA+ cells were excluded. The data were produced by immunoSEQ multiplex PCR, yet TCRdb's version contains in-frame clones alone and is incomplete. Of about 2.1 million clones listed, roughly 93% are singletons. This rearrangement joins TRBV5-5 to TRBJ2-3; tentative D call: TRBD1 (6 bases). This clonotype was obtained from a man between 18 and 35 years old in good health. Some clones in this sample may be carry-over from other donors' samples. The sequenced sample consisted of naive CD8+ T cells from PBMCs. The CDR3 is CASSPYRASTDTQYF. DNA of the CDR3: TGTGCCAGCAGCCCCTACAGGGCTAGCACAGATACGCAGTATTTT.